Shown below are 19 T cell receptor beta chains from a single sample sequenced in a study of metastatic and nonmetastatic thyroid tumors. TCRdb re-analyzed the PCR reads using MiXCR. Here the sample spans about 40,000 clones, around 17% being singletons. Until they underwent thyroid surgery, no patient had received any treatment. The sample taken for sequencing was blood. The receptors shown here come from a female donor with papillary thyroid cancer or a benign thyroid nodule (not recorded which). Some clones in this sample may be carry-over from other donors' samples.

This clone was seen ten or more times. CDR3 DNA sequence: TGTGCCAGCATAACCTCGGTGGGGGAGCAGTTCTTC. It translates to CASITSVGEQFF. V gene TRBV27 combines with J gene TRBJ2-1; no clear D gene. Germline assignment: CDR1 MNHEY and CDR2 SMNVEV (reference sequence). This CDR3 comprises 12 residues. Trimming took 7 bases from V and 10 from J, leaving 14 bases between them.

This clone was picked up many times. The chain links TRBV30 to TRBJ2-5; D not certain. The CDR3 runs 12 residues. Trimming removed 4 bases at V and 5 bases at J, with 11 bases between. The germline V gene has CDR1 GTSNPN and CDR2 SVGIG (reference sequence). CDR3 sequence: CAWTPIRETQYF. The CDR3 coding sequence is TGTGCCTGGACTCCTATCCGGGAGACCCAGTACTTC.

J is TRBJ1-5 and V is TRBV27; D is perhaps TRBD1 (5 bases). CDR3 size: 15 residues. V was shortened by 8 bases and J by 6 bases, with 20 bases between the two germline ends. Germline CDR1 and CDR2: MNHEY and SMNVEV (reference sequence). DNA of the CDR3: TGTGCCAGCTCCCCCAGGTCGCAGGGAGGTCAGCCCCAGCATTTT. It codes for CASSPRSQGGQPQHF.

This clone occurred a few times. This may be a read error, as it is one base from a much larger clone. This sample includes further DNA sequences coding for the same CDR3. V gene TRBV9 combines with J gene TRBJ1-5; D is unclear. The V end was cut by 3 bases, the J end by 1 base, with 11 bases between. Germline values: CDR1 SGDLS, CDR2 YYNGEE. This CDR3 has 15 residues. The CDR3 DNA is TGTGCCAGCAGCGAGGGTACATCGAGCAATCAGCCCCAGCATTTT. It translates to CASSEGTSSNQPQHF.

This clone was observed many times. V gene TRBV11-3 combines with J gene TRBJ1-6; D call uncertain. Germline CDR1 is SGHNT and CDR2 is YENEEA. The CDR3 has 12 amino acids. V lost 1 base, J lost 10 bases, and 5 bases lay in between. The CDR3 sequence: CASSLGASPLHF. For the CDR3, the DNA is TGTGCCAGCAGCTTAGGGGCCTCACCCCTCCACTTT.

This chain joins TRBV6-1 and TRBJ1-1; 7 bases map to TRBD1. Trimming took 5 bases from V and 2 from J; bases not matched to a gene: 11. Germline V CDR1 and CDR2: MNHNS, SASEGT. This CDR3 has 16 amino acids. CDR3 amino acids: CASSRTGKSGNTEAFF. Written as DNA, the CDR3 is TGTGCCAGCAGTAGGACAGGAAAATCGGGTAACACTGAAGCTTTCTTT.

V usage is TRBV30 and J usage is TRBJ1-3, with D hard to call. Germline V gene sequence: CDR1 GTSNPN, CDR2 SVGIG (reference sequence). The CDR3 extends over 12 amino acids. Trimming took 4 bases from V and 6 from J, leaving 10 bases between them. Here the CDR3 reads CAWKWRLNTIYF. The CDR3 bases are TGTGCCTGGAAGTGGAGGTTAAACACCATATATTTT.

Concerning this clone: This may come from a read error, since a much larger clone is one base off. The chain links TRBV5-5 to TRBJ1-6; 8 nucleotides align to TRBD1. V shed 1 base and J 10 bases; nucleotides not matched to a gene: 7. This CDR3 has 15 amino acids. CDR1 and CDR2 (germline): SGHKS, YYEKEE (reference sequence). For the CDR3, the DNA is TGTGCCAGCAGCTTGCAGGAAGCAGGGGGCTCACCCCTCCACTTT. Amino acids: CASSLQEAGGSPLHF.

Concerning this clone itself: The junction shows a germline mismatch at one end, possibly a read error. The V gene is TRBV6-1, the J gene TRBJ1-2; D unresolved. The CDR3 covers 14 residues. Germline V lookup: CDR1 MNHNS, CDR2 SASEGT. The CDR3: CSSSAATPSYGYTF. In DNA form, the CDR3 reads TGTTCCAGCAGTGCCGCGACACCCTCCTATGGCTACACCTTC.

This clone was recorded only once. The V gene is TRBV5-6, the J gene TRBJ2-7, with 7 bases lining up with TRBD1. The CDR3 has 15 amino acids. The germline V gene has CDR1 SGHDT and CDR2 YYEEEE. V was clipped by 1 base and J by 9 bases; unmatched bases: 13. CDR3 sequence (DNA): TGTGCCAGCAGCTTGTCCGGGGCAGGGGGTACGAGGCAGTACGTC. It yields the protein CASSLSGAGGTRQYV.

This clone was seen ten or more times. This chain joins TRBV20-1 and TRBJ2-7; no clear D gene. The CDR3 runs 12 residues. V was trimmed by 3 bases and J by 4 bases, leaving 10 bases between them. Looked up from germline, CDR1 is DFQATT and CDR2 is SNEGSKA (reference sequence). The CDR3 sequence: CSARAVSYEQYF. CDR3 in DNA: TGCAGTGCTAGGGCGGTGAGTTACGAGCAGTACTTC.

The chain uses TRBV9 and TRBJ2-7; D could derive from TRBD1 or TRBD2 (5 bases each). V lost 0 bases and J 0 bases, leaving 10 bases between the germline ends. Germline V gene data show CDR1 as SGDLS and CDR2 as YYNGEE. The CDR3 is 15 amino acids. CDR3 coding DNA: TGTGCCAGCAGCGTAGCGGGGCTGAACTCCTACGAGCAGTACTTC. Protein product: CASSVAGLNSYEQYF. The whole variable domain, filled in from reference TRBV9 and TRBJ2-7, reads DSGVTQTPKHLITATGQRVTLRCSPRSGDLSVYWYQQSLDQGLQFLIQYYNGEERAKGNILERFSAQQFPDLHSELNLSSLELGDSALYFCASSVAGLNSYEQYFGPGTRLTVT.

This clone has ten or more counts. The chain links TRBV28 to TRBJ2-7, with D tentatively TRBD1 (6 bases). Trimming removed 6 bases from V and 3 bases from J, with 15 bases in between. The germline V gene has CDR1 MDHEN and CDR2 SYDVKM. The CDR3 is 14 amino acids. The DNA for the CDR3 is TGTGCCAGCAGAAATACAGGGTTGGACTACGAGCAGTACTTC. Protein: CASRNTGLDYEQYF.

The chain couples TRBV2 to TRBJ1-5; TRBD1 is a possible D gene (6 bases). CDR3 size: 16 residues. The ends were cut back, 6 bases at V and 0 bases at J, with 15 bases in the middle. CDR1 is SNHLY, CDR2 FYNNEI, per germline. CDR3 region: CASRPGRGYSNQPQHF. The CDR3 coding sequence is TGTGCCAGCAGACCGGGAAGGGGGTATAGCAATCAGCCCCAGCATTTT.

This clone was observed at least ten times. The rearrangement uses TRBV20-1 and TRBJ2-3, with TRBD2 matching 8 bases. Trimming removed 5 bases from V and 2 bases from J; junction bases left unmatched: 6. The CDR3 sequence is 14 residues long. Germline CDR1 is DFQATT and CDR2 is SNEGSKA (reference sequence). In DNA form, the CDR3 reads TGCAGTGCTGGACAACTAGCGGTCACAGATACGCAGTATTTT. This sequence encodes CSAGQLAVTDTQYF.

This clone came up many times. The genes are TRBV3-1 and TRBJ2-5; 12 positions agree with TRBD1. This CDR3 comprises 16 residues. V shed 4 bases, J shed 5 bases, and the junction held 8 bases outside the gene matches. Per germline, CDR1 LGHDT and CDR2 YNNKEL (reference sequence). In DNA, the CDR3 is TGTGCCAGCAGCCGCGGGACAGGGGGCGTGGGGGAGACCCAGTACTTC. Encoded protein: CASSRGTGGVGETQYF.

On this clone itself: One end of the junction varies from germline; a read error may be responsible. For the CDR3, the DNA is TGCAGTACTAGTAAATACCAGGTCTCCGAGCAGTACTTC. Translated, it gives CSTSKYQVSEQYF. The V call is TRBV20-1, the J call TRBJ2-7; D possibly corresponds to TRBD2 (5 bases). This CDR3 comprises 13 residues. Germline loops: CDR1 DFQATT, CDR2 SNEGSKA (reference sequence).

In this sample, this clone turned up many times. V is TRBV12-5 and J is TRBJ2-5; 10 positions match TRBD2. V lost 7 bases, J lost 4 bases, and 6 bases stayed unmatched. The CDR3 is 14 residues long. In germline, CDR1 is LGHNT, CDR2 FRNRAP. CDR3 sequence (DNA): TGTGCTAGTGCCCTGAGCGGGGGGGCAGAGACCCAGTACTTC. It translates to CASALSGGAETQYF. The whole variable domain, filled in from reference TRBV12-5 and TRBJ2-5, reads DARVTQTPRHKVTEMGQEVTMRCQPILGHNTVFWYRQTMMQGLELLAYFRNRAPLDDSGMPKDRFSAEMPDATLATLKIQPSEPRDSAVYFCASALSGGAETQYFGPGTRLLVL.

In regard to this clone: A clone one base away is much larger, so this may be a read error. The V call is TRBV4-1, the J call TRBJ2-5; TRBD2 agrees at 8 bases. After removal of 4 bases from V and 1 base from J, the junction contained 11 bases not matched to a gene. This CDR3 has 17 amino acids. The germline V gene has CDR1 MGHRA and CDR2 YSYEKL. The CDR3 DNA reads TGCGCCAGCAGCCGCCCGACTAGCGTGGGGGCCCAAGAGACCCAGTACTTC. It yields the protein CASSRPTSVGAQETQYF.